These T cell receptor beta chains were read from a single sample in a study of blood T cell repertoires in COVID-19. Produced via immunoSEQ multiplex PCR; TCRdb's table is partial and in-frame only. The sample includes approximately 90,000 clones, about 86% of them seen just once. Sequencing was done on a sample of peripheral blood. The receptors derive from an elderly man with active or convalescent COVID-19. CDR3s include the opening cysteine and the closing phenylalanine or tryptophan. The D gene is left open where the match is weak.

V gene: TRBV7-6; D gene: TRBD1; CDR3 protein: CASSLGPGQGPNSPLHF
V gene: TRBV25-1; D gene: TRBD2; CDR3 protein: CASSGLSSGRTLGELFF
V gene: TRBV9; D gene: TRBD1; CDR3 protein: CASSPGGPNEKLFF
V gene: TRBV6-6; D gene: NA; CDR3 protein: CASSYSWGGQPQHF
V gene: TRBV4-2; D gene: TRBD1; CDR3 protein: CASSQQTFGTVTYEQYF
V gene: TRBV6-5; D gene: NA; CDR3 protein: CASSYSRRGRYEQYF
V gene: TRBV3-1/TRBV3-2; D gene: TRBD2; CDR3 protein: CASSQDIAGVTDTQYF
V gene: TRBV21-1; D gene: NA; CDR3 protein: CASRNTGTGGIGNQPQHF
V gene: TRBV28; D gene: TRBD1; CDR3 protein: CASSSSGQGLSWATEAFF
V gene: TRBV5-6; D gene: NA; CDR3 protein: CASSLGGLGNYNEQFF
V gene: TRBV4-2; D gene: TRBD2; CDR3 protein: CASSQAGTTVEQYF
V gene: TRBV2; D gene: TRBD1; CDR3 protein: CASTRDRGNEQFF
V gene: TRBV30; D gene: NA; CDR3 protein: CAWSSTGGGQPQHF
V gene: TRBV4-1; D gene: TRBD1; CDR3 protein: CASSQDEASRGFYGQFF
V gene: TRBV7-2; D gene: NA; CDR3 protein: CASSSPGGGRGYTF
V gene: TRBV15; D gene: NA; CDR3 protein: CATSRGGEGLSYEQYF
V gene: TRBV3-1/TRBV3-2; D gene: TRBD2; CDR3 protein: CASITLPQRELGPDYEQYF
V gene: TRBV19; D gene: TRBD2; CDR3 protein: CASSSLAGVGELFF
V gene: TRBV19; D gene: NA; CDR3 protein: CASSMVRSGTYEQYF
V gene: TRBV11-3; D gene: NA; CDR3 protein: CASSLSGQEQYF
V gene: TRBV3-1/TRBV3-2; D gene: NA; CDR3 protein: CASSRIQETQYF
V gene: TRBV7-9; D gene: NA; CDR3 protein: CASSLVGGSPNNEQFF
V gene: TRBV7-9; D gene: TRBD1; CDR3 protein: CASSLGGQPAFF
V gene: TRBV7-2; D gene: TRBD2; CDR3 protein: CASSLVSSGSTDTQYF
V gene: TRBV6-1; D gene: NA; CDR3 protein: CASSEWDMDGYTF
V gene: TRBV15; D gene: TRBD2; CDR3 protein: CATSSGRGTSGGRTGELFF
V gene: TRBV6-5; D gene: TRBD1; CDR3 protein: CASSYTAGGRSPLHF
V gene: TRBV12-1; D gene: NA; CDR3 protein: CARGLAWNEQFF
V gene: TRBV27; D gene: NA; CDR3 protein: CASRGLSNEQFF
V gene: TRBV11-1; D gene: NA; CDR3 protein: CASSQQNYGYTF
V gene: TRBV27; D gene: TRBD1; CDR3 protein: CASSSPSGQGRWGYGYTF
V gene: TRBV7-9; D gene: NA; CDR3 protein: CASSGAGLGTQETQYF
V gene: TRBV12-5; D gene: NA; CDR3 protein: CASGFGGKSTDTQYF
V gene: TRBV7-2; D gene: NA; CDR3 protein: CASSRGTGNEQFF
V gene: TRBV4-1; D gene: TRBD2; CDR3 protein: CASSQGASGRDNNEQFF
V gene: TRBV23-1; D gene: NA; CDR3 protein: CASSPTGTPYNSPLHF
V gene: TRBV4-1; D gene: TRBD2; CDR3 protein: CASSPLTGTSGSNEQFF
V gene: TRBV9; D gene: TRBD1; CDR3 protein: CASSPGTDGGYTF
V gene: TRBV7-2; D gene: TRBD2; CDR3 protein: CASSTPGLAGGGETQYF
V gene: TRBV15; D gene: NA; CDR3 protein: CATAQVAPYEQYF
V gene: TRBV7-2; D gene: TRBD1; CDR3 protein: CASSPSSQGAYGYTF
V gene: TRBV6-1; D gene: TRBD1; CDR3 protein: CASSEGGQVYYEQYF
V gene: TRBV6-2/TRBV6-3; D gene: TRBD1; CDR3 protein: CASSYQGTGVLYYGYTF
V gene: TRBV2; D gene: TRBD2; CDR3 protein: CASRGLAGASYNEQFF
V gene: TRBV3-1/TRBV3-2; D gene: TRBD1; CDR3 protein: CASSQDPRTGGNTIYF
V gene: TRBV5-4; D gene: TRBD1; CDR3 protein: CASSSGTELYGYTF
V gene: TRBV7-2; D gene: NA; CDR3 protein: CASSLAGGRIGYGYTF
V gene: TRBV18; D gene: TRBD1; CDR3 protein: CASSPLQGSNQPQHF
V gene: TRBV29-1; D gene: TRBD1; CDR3 protein: CSVGQGANYGYTF
V gene: TRBV15; D gene: TRBD1; CDR3 protein: CATSRDLVGQGYEQYF
V gene: TRBV5-4; D gene: TRBD2; CDR3 protein: CASSVTSGRAADTQYF
V gene: TRBV5-4; D gene: TRBD1; CDR3 protein: CATTKDRGPSYEQYF
V gene: TRBV28; D gene: TRBD1; CDR3 protein: CASSLRQGNGYTF
V gene: TRBV7-2; D gene: NA; CDR3 protein: CASSPAGLKLETQYF
V gene: TRBV4-3; D gene: TRBD2; CDR3 protein: CASSQEGGSLAYEQYF